This T cell receptor beta chain originates from a study of early T cells in non-severe SARS-CoV-2 infection. Study summary: Unpaired chains resulted from sequencing bulk RNA of unsorted whole blood.

After removal of 4 bases from V and 8 bases from J, the junction contained 8 bases not matched to a gene. Germline V gene sequence: CDR1 SGHAT, CDR2 FQNNGV. The CDR3 spans 14 residues. Tagging with unique molecular identifiers was applied to individual cDNA molecules. TCRdb re-derived calls from the 5' RACE reads in MiXCR, one entry per CDR3 protein. The sample contains about 81,000 distinct CDR3 sequences, about 6% of which appear only once. This clonotype was sampled from an adult who was a healthcare worker with PCR-confirmed SARS-CoV-2 infection or an uninfected control (not recorded which). This rearrangement joins TRBV11-2 to TRBJ2-1; 7 nucleotides match TRBD1. The sequencing sample was made of whole blood. The CDR3 sequence: CASSYNRGNDEQFF. For the CDR3, the DNA is TGTGCCAGCAGCTACAACAGGGGCAACGATGAGCAGTTCTTC.